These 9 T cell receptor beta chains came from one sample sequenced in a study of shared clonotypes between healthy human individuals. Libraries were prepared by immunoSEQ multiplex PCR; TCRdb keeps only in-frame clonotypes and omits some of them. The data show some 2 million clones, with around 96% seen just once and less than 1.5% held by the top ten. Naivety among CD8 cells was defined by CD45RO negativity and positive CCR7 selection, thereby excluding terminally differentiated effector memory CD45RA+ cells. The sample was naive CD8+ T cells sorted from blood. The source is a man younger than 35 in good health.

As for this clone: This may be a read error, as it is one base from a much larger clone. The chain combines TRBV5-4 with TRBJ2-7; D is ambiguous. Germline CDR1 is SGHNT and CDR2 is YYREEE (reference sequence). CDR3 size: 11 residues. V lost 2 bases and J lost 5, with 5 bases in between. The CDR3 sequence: CASSLGDEQYF. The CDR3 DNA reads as TGTGCCAGCAGCTTAGGCGACGAGCAGTACTTC.

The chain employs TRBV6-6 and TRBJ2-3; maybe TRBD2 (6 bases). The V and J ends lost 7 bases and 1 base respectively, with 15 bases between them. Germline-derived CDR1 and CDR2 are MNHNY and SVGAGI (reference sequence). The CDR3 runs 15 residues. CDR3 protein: CASTPMVAGTDTQYF. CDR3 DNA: TGTGCCAGCACCCCCATGGTAGCGGGCACAGATACGCAGTATTTT.

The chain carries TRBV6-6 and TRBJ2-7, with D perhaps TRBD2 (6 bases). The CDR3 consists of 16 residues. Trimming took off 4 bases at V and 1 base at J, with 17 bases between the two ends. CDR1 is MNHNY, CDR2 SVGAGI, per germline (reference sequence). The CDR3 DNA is TGTGCCAGCAGTTTGTTCGAGTTAGCGGAATCCTACGAGCAGTACTTC. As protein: CASSLFELAESYEQYF.

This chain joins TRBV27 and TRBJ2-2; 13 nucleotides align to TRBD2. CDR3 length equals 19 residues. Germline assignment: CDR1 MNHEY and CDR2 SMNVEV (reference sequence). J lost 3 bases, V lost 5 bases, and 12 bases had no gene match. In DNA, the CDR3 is TGTGCCAGCAGTATTTTACTAGCGGGAGGGCCCTGGGACACCGGGGAGCTGTTTTTT. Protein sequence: CASSILLAGGPWDTGELFF.

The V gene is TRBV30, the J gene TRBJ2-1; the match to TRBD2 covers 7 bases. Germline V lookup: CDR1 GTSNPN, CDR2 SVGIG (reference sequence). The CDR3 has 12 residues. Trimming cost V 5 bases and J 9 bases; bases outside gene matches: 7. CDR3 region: CAWGRESGEQFF. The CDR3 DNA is TGTGCCTGGGGGAGGGAGAGTGGTGAGCAGTTCTTC.

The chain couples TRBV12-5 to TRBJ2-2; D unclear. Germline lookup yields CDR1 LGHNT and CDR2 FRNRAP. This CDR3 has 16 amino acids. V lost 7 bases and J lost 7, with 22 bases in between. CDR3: CASATPQGNTNGELFF. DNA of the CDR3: TGTGCTAGTGCTACCCCTCAAGGGAACACAAACGGGGAGCTGTTTTTT.

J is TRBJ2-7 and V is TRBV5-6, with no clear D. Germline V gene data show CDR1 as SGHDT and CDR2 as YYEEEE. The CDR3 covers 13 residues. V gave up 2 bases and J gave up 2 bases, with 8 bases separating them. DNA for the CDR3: TGTGCCAGCAGCTTTACAACGGCCTACGAGCAGTACTTC. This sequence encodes CASSFTTAYEQYF.

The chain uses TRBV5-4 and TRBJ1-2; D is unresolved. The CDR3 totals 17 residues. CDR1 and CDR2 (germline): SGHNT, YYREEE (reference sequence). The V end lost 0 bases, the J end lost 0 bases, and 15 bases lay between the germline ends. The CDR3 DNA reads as TGTGCCAGCAGCTTGGGGCTTGGGGATGAAGCTAACTATGGCTACACCTTC. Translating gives CASSLGLGDEANYGYTF.

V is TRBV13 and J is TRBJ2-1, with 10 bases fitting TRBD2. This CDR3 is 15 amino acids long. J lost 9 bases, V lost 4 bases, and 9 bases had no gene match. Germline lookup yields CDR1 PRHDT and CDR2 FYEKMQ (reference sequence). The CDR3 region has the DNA TGTGCCAGCAGCTCACCAGCGGGAGGGCTTCCTGAGCAGTTCTTC. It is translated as CASSSPAGGLPEQFF.